This entry concerns a single TCR beta chain. These data belong to a study of early T cells in non-severe SARS-CoV-2 infection. A single record per CDR3 protein comes from TCRdb applying MiXCR to the 5' RACE reads. The sample has about 89,000 distinct CDR3 sequences, approximately 15% seen once; the top ten hold 4.5% to 6%. V was pared by 6 bases and J by 8 bases, with 17 bases between. In germline, CDR1 is MNHNY, CDR2 SVGAGI (reference sequence). The CDR3 sequence is 14 residues long. The V call is TRBV6-6, the J call TRBJ2-1; a weak D match, TRBD2 (7 bases). The receptor's source is an adult who was a healthcare worker with PCR-confirmed SARS-CoV-2 infection or an uninfected control (not recorded which). The starting material was whole blood, obtained at baseline. The CDR3, as DNA: TGTGCCAGCAGCCCTGGGGCGGGGGCTTATGAGCAGTTCTTC. As protein: CASSPGAGAYEQFF.